Following are 17 T cell receptor beta chains from one sample sequenced in a study of shared clonotypes between healthy human individuals. Data came from immunoSEQ multiplex PCR; TCRdb stores just in-frame clones and leaves some out. The sample contains approximately 1.5 million clones, under 99% of which appear only once. Input material: naive CD4+ T cells sorted from blood. Sample subset: CD45RA+ positively selected. These receptors all come from a man aged 25-40 years in good health.

V and J are TRBV7-8 and TRBJ2-7, with D possibly being TRBD1 (5 bases). V was shortened by 0 bases and J by 4 bases, with 10 bases between the two germline ends. This CDR3 has 14 amino acids. In germline, CDR1 is SGHVS, CDR2 FQNEAQ. The CDR3 DNA follows: TGTGCCAGCAGCTTAGCCCACAGGAGTTACGAGCAGTACTTC. Protein: CASSLAHRSYEQYF.

The chain is built from TRBV10-3 and TRBJ2-7; 12 positions match TRBD2. CDR3 length: 16 amino acids. The V gene end was trimmed by 6 bases and the J gene end by 4 bases; junction bases not matched to a gene: 10. CDR1 is ENHRY and CDR2 is SYGVKD in the germline V gene. The CDR3 coding sequence is TGTGCCATCAGGCCTAGCGGGAGGGGCTCTTTTTACGAGCAGTACTTC. The encoded protein is CAIRPSGRGSFYEQYF.

In DNA, the CDR3 is TGTGCCAGCAGCTTAGTCAGCGGGAGCTACAATGAGCAGTTCTTC. Translating it yields CASSLVSGSYNEQFF. The chain uses TRBV7-2 and TRBJ2-1, with TRBD2 matching 8 bases. The germline V gene encodes CDR1 SGHTA and CDR2 FQGNSA. V shed 1 base, J shed 3 bases, and the junction held 2 bases outside the gene matches. The CDR3 extends over 15 amino acids.

This rearrangement joins TRBV11-2 to TRBJ1-2; 7 nucleotides agree with TRBD1. The V gene's germline CDR1 is SGHAT and CDR2 FQNNGV. The V gene end was trimmed by 0 bases and the J gene end by 0 bases; junction bases not matched to a gene: 4. The CDR3 totals 16 residues. CDR3 in DNA: TGTGCCAGCAGCTTAGAGGCGGGACAGCCTAACTATGGCTACACCTTC. Protein sequence: CASSLEAGQPNYGYTF.

The chain uses TRBV19 and TRBJ1-5; TRBD1 matches at 7 bases. J lost 4 bases, V lost 3 bases, and 9 bases had no gene match. The CDR3 spans 16 residues. From germline, CDR1 is LNHDA and CDR2 SQIVND (reference sequence). CDR3 sequence reads: CASSILWGQKNQPQHF. The CDR3 DNA sequence: TGTGCCAGTAGTATCCTGTGGGGACAGAAAAATCAGCCCCAGCATTTT.

This chain connects TRBV11-3 to TRBJ2-1; D is unclear. The CDR3 runs to 12 residues. Trimming removed 8 bases from V and 2 bases from J, with 7 bases in between. Germline loops: CDR1 SGHNT, CDR2 YENEEA. CDR3 nucleotide sequence: TGTGCCAGCCAACGGGCCTACAATGAGCAGTTCTTC. Its protein product is CASQRAYNEQFF.

V gene TRBV6-5 combines with J gene TRBJ1-2; maybe TRBD1 (5 bases). Germline V lookup: CDR1 MNHEY, CDR2 SVGAGI. The CDR3 spans 13 residues. V lost 4 bases and J 4 bases, leaving 10 bases between the germline ends. The CDR3 DNA reads TGTGCCAGCAGTTGGCGGGGGACCTATGGCTACACCTTC. Translated: CASSWRGTYGYTF.

J is TRBJ2-1 and V is TRBV29-1, with TRBD1 matching over 11 bases. The CDR3 spans 13 residues. The ends lost 7 bases at V and 7 bases at J; junction bases unmatched: 6. Germline-derived CDR1 and CDR2 are SQVTM and ANQGSEA. In DNA, the CDR3 is TGCAGCGGTACGGACAGGGGGCTGAATGAGCAGTTCTTC. As protein: CSGTDRGLNEQFF.

The chain is built from TRBV11-2 and TRBJ2-1; D unclear. Germline V gene lookup returns CDR1 SGHAT and CDR2 FQNNGV. This CDR3 spans 13 amino acids. The germline V and J ends were trimmed by 1 base and 10 bases, with 11 bases remaining between them. The CDR3 spells CASSLALAQEQFF. In DNA form, the CDR3 reads TGTGCCAGCAGCTTAGCTTTGGCCCAAGAGCAGTTCTTC.

Comments on this clone: Different DNA sequences within this sample yield the same CDR3. V gene TRBV27 combines with J gene TRBJ2-7, with 12 bases aligning to TRBD2. In germline, CDR1 is MNHEY, CDR2 SMNVEV (reference sequence). The CDR3 covers 16 residues. V was pared by 5 bases and J by 2 bases, with 7 bases of the junction left unmatched. CDR3 coding DNA: TGTGCCAGCAGTCCTCGGACTAGCGGGACGGCCTACGAGCAGTACTTC. Its protein is CASSPRTSGTAYEQYF.

The gene calls are TRBV11-2 and TRBJ1-5, with TRBD1 matching 9 bases. V shed 5 bases and J 6 bases; nucleotides not matched to a gene: 2. Germline-derived CDR1 and CDR2 are SGHAT and FQNNGV. This CDR3 spans 13 amino acids. CDR3 loop: CASSETGGQPQHF. CDR3 in DNA: TGTGCCAGCAGCGAGACAGGGGGTCAGCCCCAGCATTTT.

The count of this clone is one. The chain uses TRBV18 and TRBJ1-1, with D possibly matching TRBD1 (6 bases). From germline, CDR1 is KGHSH and CDR2 LQKENI. Trimming took 3 bases from V and 1 from J, leaving 12 bases between them. This CDR3 comprises 15 residues. The CDR3 is CASSPGRGRNTEAFF. The CDR3 DNA reads as TGTGCCAGCTCACCGGGCAGGGGAAGGAACACTGAAGCTTTCTTT.

This sequence joins TRBV18 and TRBJ2-5, with TRBD2 matching 8 bases. V shed 0 bases and J 5 bases; nucleotides not matched to a gene: 5. The CDR3 runs 15 residues. Per germline, CDR1 KGHSH and CDR2 LQKENI. CDR3 bases: TGTGCCAGCTCACCACCGCCCAGCGGGAGTGAGACCCAGTACTTC. Its protein is CASSPPPSGSETQYF.

This rearrangement joins TRBV18 to TRBJ2-2, with D possibly matching TRBD1 (5 bases). CDR3 length equals 19 residues. V dropped 2 bases and J dropped 0 bases, with 19 bases sitting between them. The germline V gene encodes CDR1 KGHSH and CDR2 LQKENI. The CDR3 loop is CASSPRGVGALANTGELFF. CDR3 DNA: TGTGCCAGCTCACCAAGGGGTGTAGGGGCCCTAGCGAACACCGGGGAGCTGTTTTTT.

CDR3 region: CASIVGSDYSAEQFF. CDR3 sequence (DNA): TGTGCCAGCATAGTGGGCTCGGACTACTCGGCTGAGCAGTTCTTC. The rearrangement uses TRBV28 and TRBJ2-1; maybe TRBD2 (6 bases). CDR3 length: 15 residues. The germline V gene encodes CDR1 MDHEN and CDR2 SYDVKM. The germline V and J ends were trimmed by 7 bases and 9 bases, with 22 bases remaining between them.

The chain joins TRBV6-1 to TRBJ1-5, with D unclear. Between the trimmed V and J ends, which lost 10 bases and 6 bases, there was a span of 13 bases. Germline V lookup: CDR1 MNHNS, CDR2 SASEGT. This CDR3 has 12 amino acids. The CDR3 sequence: CAISDGPQPQHF. The CDR3 coding sequence is TGTGCCATCTCGGACGGCCCTCAGCCCCAGCATTTT.

In its sample, this clone was seen a few times. The chain uses TRBV18 and TRBJ2-7; maybe TRBD1 (6 bases). Germline values: CDR1 KGHSH, CDR2 LQKENI. The CDR3 spans 13 residues. The ends were cut back, 4 bases at V and 5 bases at J, with 12 bases in the middle. The CDR3 region is CASSQTRDNEQYF. For the CDR3, the DNA is TGTGCCAGCTCACAGACCAGGGACAACGAGCAGTACTTC.